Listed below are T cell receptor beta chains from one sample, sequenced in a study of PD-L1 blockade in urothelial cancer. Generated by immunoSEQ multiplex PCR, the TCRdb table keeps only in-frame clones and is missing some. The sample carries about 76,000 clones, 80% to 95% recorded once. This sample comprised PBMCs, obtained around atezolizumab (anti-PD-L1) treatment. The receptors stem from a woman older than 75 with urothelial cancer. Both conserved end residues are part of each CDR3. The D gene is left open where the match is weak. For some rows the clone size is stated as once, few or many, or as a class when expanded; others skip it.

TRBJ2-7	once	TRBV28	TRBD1	CASTSGGGQGRREQYF	TGTGCCAGCACCTCGGGCGGGGGACAGGGGAGGCGAGAGCAGTACTTC
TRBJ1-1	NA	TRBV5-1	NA	CASSGGAGNTEAFF	TGCGCCAGCAGCGGAGGGGCGGGGAACACTGAAGCTTTCTTT
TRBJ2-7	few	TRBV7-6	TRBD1	CASSWTGNEQYF	TGTGCCAGCAGCTGGACAGGGAATGAGCAGTACTTC
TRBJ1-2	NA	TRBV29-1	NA	CSVDVGGHGYTF	TGCAGCGTTGATGTGGGCGGGCATGGCTACACCTTC
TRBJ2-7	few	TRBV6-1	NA	CASRPQGLTYEQYF	TGTGCCAGCAGGCCCCAGGGGTTAACGTACGAGCAGTACTTC
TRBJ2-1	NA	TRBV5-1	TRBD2	CASSSGLGDEQFF	TGCGCCAGCAGCTCGGGACTAGGGGATGAGCAGTTCTTC
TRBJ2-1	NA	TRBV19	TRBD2	CASSIGLAGGEQFF	TGTGCCAGTAGTATTGGGCTAGCGGGCGGAGAGCAGTTCTTC
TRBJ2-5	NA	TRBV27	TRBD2	CASSPWTSGSQETQYF	TGTGCCAGCAGTCCTTGGACTAGCGGGAGCCAAGAGACCCAGTACTTC
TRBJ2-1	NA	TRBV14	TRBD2	CASSLIGTTGRNEQFF	TGTGCCAGCAGTCTAATAGGGACTACTGGTCGGAATGAGCAGTTCTTC
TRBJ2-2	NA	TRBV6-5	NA	CASSYSTAGELFF	TGTGCCAGCAGTTACTCGACAGCCGGGGAGCTGTTTTTT
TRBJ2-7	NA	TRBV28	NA	CASSFLRGYEQYF	TGTGCCAGCAGTTTCCTTAGAGGCTACGAGCAGTACTTC
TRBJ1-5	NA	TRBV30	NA	CAYSGGAEQPQHF	TGTGCCTATTCGGGGGGGGCCGAGCAGCCCCAGCATTTT
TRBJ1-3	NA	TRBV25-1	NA	CASSDRQSSGNTIYF	TGTGCCAGCAGTGACCGACAGAGCTCTGGAAACACCATATATTTT
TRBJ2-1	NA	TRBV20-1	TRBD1	CSAREGTEFF	TGCAGTGCTAGAGAGGGGACAGAGTTCTTC
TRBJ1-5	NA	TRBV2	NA	CASTRGVTSNQPQHF	TGTGCCAGCACCCGGGGGGTTACTAGCAATCAGCCCCAGCATTTT
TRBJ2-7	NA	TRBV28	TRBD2	CASTRGRSSYEQYF	TGTGCCAGCACCCGCGGGAGGTCCTCCTACGAGCAGTACTTC
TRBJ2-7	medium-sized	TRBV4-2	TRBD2	CASSQEAAGGSYEQYF	TGTGCCAGCAGCCAAGAGGCGGCGGGGGGTTCCTACGAGCAGTACTTC
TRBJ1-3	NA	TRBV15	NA	CATSRQGSSGNTIYF	TGTGCCACCAGCAGACAGGGGAGCTCTGGAAACACCATATATTTT
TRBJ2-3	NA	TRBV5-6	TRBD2	CASSGGLAGGDTQYF	TGTGCCAGCAGTGGGGGACTAGCGGGAGGAGATACGCAGTATTTT
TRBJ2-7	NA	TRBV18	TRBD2	CASSEGLAGGTYEQYF	TGTGCCAGCTCAGAGGGACTAGCGGGGGGTACCTACGAGCAGTACTTC
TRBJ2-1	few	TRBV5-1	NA	CASSLDPGNEQFF	TGCGCCAGCAGCTTGGATCCCGGGAATGAGCAGTTCTTC
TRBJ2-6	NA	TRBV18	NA	CASSPDRGGANVLTF	TGTGCCAGCTCACCGGACCGCGGGGGGGCCAACGTCCTGACTTTC
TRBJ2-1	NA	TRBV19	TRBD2	CASSMAHSGRGYNEQFF	TGTGCCAGTAGTATGGCCCATAGCGGGAGGGGCTACAATGAGCAGTTCTTC
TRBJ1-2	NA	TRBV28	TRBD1	CASSQGQVGGYTF	TGTGCCAGCAGTCAGGGACAGGTTGGTGGCTACACCTTC
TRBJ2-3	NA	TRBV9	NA	CASSVAAGNTDTQYF	TGTGCCAGCAGCGTAGCAGCAGGGAACACAGATACGCAGTATTTT
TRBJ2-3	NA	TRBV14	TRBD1	CASSRGQGFTDTQYF	TGTGCCAGCAGCCGAGGACAGGGATTCACAGATACGCAGTATTTT
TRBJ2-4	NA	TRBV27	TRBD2	CASSLAGENIQYF	TGTGCCAGCAGCCTAGCGGGGGAAAACATTCAGTACTTC
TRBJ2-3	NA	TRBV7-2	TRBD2	CASSTSGTRGDTQYF	TGTGCCAGCAGCACGAGCGGGACGAGAGGAGATACGCAGTATTTT